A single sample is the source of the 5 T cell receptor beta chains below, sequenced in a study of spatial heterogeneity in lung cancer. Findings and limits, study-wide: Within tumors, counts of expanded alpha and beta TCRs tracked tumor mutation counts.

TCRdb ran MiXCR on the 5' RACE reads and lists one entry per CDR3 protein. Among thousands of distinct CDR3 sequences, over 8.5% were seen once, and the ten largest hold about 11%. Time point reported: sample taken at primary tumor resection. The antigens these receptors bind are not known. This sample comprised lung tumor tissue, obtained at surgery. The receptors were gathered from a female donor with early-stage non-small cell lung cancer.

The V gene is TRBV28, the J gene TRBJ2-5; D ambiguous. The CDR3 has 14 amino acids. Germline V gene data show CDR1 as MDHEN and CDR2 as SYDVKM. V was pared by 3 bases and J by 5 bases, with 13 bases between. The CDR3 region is CASSLSGFGETQYF. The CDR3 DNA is TGTGCCAGCAGTTTGTCGGGTTTCGGGGAGACCCAGTACTTC.

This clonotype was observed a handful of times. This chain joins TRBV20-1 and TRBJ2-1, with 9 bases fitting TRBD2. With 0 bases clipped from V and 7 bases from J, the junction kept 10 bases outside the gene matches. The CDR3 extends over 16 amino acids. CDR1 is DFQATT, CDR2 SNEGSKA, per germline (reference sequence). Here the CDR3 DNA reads TGCAGTGCTAGAGATTTAGCGGGGGCCCTCTTGAATGAGCAGTTCTTC. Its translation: CSARDLAGALLNEQFF.

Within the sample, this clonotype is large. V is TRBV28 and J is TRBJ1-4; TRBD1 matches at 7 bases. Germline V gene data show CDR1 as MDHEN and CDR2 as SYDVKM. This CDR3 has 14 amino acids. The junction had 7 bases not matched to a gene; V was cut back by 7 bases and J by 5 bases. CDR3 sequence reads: CASNRQGTNEKLFF. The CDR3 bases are TGTGCCAGCAACCGACAGGGAACCAATGAAAAACTGTTTTTT.

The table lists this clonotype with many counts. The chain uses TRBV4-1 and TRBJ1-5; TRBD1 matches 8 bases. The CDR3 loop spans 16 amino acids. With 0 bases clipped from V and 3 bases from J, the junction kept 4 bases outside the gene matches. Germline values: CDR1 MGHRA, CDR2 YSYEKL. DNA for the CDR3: TGCGCCAGCAGCCAAGAAAGGACAGGGTTCAATCAGCCCCAGCATTTT. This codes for CASSQERTGFNQPQHF.

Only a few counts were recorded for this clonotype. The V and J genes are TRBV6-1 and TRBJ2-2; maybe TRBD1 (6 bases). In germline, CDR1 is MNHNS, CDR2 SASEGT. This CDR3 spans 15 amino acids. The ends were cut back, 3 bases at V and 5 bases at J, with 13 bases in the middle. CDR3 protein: CASSEAGRGTGELFF. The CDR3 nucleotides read TGTGCCAGCAGTGAGGCAGGCAGGGGTACCGGGGAGCTGTTTTTT.